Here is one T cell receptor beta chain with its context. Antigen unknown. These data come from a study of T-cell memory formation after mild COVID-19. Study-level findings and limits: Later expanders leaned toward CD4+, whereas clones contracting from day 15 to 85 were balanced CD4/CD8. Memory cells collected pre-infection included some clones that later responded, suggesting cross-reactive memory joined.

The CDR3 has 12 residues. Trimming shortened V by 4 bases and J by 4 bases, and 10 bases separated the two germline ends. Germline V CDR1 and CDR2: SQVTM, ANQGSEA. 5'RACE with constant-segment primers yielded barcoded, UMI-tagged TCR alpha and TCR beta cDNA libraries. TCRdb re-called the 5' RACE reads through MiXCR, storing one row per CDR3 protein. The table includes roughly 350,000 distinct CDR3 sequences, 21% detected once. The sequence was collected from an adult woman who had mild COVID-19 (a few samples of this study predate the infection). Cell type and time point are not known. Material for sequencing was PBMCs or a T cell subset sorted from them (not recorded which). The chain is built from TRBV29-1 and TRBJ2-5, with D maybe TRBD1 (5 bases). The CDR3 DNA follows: TGCAGCGTTGTCGCCAGGGTAGAGACCCAGTACTTC. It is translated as CSVVARVETQYF.